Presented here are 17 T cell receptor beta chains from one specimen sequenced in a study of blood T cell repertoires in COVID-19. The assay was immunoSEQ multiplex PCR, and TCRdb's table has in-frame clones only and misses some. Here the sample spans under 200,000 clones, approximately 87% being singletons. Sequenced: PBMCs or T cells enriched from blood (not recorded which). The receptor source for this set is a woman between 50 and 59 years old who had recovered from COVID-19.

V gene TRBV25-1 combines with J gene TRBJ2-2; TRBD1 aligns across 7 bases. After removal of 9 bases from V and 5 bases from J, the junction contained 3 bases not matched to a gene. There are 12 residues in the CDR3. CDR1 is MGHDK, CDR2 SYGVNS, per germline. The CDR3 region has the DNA TGTGCCAGTTTCAGGGGGACCGGGGAGCTGTTTTTT. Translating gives CASFRGTGELFF.

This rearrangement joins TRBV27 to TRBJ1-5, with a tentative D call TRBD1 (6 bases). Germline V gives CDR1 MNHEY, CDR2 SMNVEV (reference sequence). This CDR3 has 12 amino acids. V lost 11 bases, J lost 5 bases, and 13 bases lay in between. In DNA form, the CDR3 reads TGTGCCGCGCGGACAGCGGATCAGCCCCAGCATTTT. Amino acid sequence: CAARTADQPQHF.

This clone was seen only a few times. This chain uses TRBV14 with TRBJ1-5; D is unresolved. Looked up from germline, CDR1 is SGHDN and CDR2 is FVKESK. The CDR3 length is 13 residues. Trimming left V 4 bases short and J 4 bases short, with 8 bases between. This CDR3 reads CASSRGINQPQHF. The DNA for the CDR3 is TGTGCCAGCAGCCGCGGAATAAATCAGCCCCAGCATTTT.

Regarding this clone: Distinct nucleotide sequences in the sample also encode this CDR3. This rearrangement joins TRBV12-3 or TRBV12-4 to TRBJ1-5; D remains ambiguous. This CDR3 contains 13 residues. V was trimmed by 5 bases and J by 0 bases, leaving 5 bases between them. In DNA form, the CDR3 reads TGTGCCAGCAGTCTTAATAGCAATCAGCCCCAGCATTTT. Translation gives CASSLNSNQPQHF.

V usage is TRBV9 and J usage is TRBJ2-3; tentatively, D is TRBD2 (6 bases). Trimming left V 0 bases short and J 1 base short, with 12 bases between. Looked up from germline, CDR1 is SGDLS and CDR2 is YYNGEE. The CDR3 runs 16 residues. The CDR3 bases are TGTGCCAGCAGCGTAGGCCTTTCGGGGGGCACAGATACGCAGTATTTT. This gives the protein CASSVGLSGGTDTQYF.

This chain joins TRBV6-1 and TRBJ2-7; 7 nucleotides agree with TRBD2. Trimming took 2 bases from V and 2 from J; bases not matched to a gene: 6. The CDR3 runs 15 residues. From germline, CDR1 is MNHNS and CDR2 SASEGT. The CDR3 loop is CASSEWGGLPYEQYV. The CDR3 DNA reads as TGTGCCAGCAGTGAATGGGGAGGGCTCCCCTACGAGCAGTACGTC.

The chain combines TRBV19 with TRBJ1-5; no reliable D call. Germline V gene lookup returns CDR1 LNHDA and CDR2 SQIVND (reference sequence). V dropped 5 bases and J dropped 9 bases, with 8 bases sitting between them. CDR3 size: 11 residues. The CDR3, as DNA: TGTGCCAGTAGTGAGGGATTGCCCCAGCATTTT. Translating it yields CASSEGLPQHF.

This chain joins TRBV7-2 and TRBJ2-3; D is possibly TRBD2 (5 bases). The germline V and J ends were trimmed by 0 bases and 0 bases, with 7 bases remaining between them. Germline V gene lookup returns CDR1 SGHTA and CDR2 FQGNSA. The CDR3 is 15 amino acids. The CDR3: CASSLARVSTDTQYF. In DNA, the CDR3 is TGTGCCAGCAGCTTAGCGCGGGTTAGCACAGATACGCAGTATTTT.

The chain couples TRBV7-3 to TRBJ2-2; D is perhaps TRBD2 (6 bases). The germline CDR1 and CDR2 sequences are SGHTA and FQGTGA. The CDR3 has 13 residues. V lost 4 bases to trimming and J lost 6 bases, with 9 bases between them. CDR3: CASSSQRAGELFF. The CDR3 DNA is TGTGCCAGCAGCTCCCAGCGGGCCGGGGAGCTGTTTTTT.

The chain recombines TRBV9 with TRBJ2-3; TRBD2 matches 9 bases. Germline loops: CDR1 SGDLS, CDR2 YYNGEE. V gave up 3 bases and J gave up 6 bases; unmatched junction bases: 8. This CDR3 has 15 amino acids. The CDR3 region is CASSGAGGPVDTQYF. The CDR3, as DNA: TGTGCCAGCAGCGGGGCGGGAGGGCCTGTGGATACGCAGTATTTT.

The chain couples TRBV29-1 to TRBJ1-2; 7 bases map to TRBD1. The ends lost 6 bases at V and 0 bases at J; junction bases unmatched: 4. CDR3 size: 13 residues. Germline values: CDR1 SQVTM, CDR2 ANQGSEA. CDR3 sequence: CSVRTGSNYGYTF. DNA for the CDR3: TGCAGCGTCAGGACAGGATCTAACTATGGCTACACCTTC.

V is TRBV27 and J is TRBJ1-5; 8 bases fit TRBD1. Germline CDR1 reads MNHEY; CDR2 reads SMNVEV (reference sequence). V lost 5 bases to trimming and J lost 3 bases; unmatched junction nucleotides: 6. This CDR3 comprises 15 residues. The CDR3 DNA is TGTGCCAGCAGTCTTCAGGGGGCGCTCAATCAGCCCCAGCATTTT. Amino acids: CASSLQGALNQPQHF.

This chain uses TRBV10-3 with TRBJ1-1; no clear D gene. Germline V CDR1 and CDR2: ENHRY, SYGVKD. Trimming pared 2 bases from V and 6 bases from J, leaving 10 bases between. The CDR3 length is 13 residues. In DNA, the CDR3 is TGTGCCATCAGTGAGCCGGGGTCGGCTGAAGCTTTCTTT. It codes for CAISEPGSAEAFF.

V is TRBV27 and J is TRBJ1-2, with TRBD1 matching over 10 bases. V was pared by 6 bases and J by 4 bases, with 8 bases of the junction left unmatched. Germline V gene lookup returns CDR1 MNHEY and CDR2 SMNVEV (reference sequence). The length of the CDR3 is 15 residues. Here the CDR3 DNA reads TGTGCCAGCAGACCTGGACAGGGGGATTTCTATGGCTACACCTTC. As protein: CASRPGQGDFYGYTF.

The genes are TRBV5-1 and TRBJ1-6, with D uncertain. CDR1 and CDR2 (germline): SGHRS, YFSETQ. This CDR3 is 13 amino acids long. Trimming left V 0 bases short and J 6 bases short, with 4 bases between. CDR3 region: CASSLVINSPLHF. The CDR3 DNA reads TGCGCCAGCAGCTTGGTAATTAATTCACCCCTCCACTTT.

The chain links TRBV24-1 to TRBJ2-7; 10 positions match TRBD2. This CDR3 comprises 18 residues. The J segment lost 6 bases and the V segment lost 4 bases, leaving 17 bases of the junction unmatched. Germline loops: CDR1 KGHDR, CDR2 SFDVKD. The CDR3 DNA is TGTGCCACCAGTGACGAAATTCGAAGCGGGAGGGCCAGGGGCGAGCAGTACGTC. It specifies CATSDEIRSGRARGEQYV.

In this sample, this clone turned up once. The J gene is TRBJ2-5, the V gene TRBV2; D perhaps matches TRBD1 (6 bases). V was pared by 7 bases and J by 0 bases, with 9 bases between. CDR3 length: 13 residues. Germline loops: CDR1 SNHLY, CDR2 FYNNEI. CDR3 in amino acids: CASKEGDQETQYF. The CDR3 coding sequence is TGTGCCAGCAAAGAGGGGGACCAAGAGACCCAGTACTTC.